The sample holds a few counts of the clone carrying this TCR beta chain. In the same sample, other DNA sequences code for this CDR3. The sample originates from a study of blood T cell repertoires in COVID-19. Study details: COVID-19 samples collected from the United States, Italy and Spain covered acute and convalescent phases. T cells, B-cell-depleted T cells, or PBMCs provided the cDNA or gDNA that served as material.

Per the study methods: Nucleated cell number was recorded as an estimate derived from reference gene primer amplification. The assay was immunoSEQ multiplex PCR, and TCRdb's table has in-frame clones only and misses some. That table is the source of V, J and clone size, and D and trimming were worked out from the DNA. The sample shows fewer than 100,000 clones, around nine tenths of them seen only once. Trimming shortened V by 4 bases and J by 0 bases, and 6 bases separated the two germline ends. The CDR3 contains 13 residues. Germline V gene sequence: CDR1 LGHDT, CDR2 YNNKEL (reference sequence). This clonotype originated in a woman older than 75 with acute or convalescent COVID-19. The V and J genes are TRBV3-1 (or the pseudogene TRBV3-2) and TRBJ1-1; D may be TRBD1 (5 bases). The sequenced sample was peripheral blood. The CDR3 here is CASSRGLNTEAFF. The CDR3 nucleotides read TGTGCCAGCAGCCGGGGCTTGAACACTGAAGCTTTCTTT.